Presented here are 4 T cell receptor beta chains from one specimen sequenced in a study of cytomegalovirus exposure and HLA in healthy donors. In the PCR, 60 Vbeta and 13 Jbeta primers were used. Method: immunoSEQ multiplex PCR; TCRdb's copy keeps in-frame clones and lacks some. The sample has about 130,000 clones; roughly 77% are singletons. Material for sequencing was PBMCs. The receptors stem from a woman in her 40s in good health and CMV-seropositive.

This chain joins TRBV5-1 and TRBJ2-5; D ambiguous. V was trimmed by 2 bases and J by 2 bases, leaving 7 bases between them. The germline V gene has CDR1 SGHRS and CDR2 YFSETQ. The CDR3 is 13 amino acids. CDR3 residues: CASSFTHQETQYF. Here the CDR3 DNA reads TGCGCCAGCAGCTTCACTCATCAAGAGACCCAGTACTTC.

The chain recombines TRBV6-1 with TRBJ2-7, with a weak D call TRBD1 (6 bases). Germline V CDR1 and CDR2: MNHNS, SASEGT. With 6 bases removed from V and 6 bases from J, the gap between germline ends came to 9 bases. The CDR3 consists of 11 residues. CDR3 protein: CASRTGSEQYF. CDR3 DNA: TGTGCCAGCAGAACAGGGAGCGAGCAGTACTTC.

A single count supports this clone. The chain combines TRBV4-3 with TRBJ2-7; D is perhaps TRBD2 (5 bases). Germline lookup yields CDR1 LGHNA and CDR2 YSLEER. This CDR3 is built from 13 residues. V was shortened by 0 bases and J by 12 bases, with 15 bases between the two germline ends. The CDR3 DNA is TGCGCCAGCAGCCAAGATGAGGGAACGACACGGTACTTC. This encodes CASSQDEGTTRYF.

The chain is built from TRBV28 and TRBJ1-5; D perhaps matches TRBD1 (6 bases). V gave up 7 bases and J gave up 4 bases, with 11 bases separating them. Germline CDR1 is MDHEN and CDR2 is SYDVKM. The CDR3 consists of 13 residues. CDR3: CASNVQGNQPQHF. The CDR3 nucleotides are TGTGCCAGCAACGTACAGGGAAATCAGCCCCAGCATTTT.